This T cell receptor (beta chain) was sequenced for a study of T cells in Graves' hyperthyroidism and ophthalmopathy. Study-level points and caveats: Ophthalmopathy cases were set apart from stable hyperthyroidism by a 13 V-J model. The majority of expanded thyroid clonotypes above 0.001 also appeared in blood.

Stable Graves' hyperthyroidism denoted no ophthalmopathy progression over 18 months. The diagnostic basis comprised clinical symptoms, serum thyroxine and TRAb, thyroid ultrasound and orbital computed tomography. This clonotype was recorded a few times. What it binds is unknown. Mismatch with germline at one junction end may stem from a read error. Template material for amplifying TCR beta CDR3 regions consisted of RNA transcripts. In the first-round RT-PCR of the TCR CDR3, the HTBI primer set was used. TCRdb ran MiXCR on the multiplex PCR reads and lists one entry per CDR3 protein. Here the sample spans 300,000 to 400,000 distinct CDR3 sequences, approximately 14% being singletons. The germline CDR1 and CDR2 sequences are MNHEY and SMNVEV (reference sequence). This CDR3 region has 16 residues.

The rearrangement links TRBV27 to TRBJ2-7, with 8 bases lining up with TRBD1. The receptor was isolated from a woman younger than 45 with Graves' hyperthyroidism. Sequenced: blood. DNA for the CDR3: TGTGCCGGCAGTTTACTAGGGACAGGTCCCTACTACGAGCAGTACTTC. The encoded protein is CAGSLLGTGPYYEQYF.